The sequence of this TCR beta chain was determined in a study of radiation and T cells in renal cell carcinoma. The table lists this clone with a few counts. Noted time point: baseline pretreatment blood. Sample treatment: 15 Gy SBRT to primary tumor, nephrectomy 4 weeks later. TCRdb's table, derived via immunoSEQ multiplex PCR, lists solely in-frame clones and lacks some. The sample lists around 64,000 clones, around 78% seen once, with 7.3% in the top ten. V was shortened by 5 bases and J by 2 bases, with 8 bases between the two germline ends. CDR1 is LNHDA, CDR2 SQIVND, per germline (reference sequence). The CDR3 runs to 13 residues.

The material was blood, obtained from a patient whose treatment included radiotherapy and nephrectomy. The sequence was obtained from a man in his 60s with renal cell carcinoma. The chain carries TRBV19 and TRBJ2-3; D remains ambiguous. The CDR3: CASSGLFTDTQYF. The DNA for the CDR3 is TGTGCCAGTAGTGGGCTGTTCACAGATACGCAGTATTTT.